The clone carrying this T cell receptor (beta chain) has more than one count but fewer than ten. The antigen remains undetermined. This specimen comes from a study of early T cells in non-severe SARS-CoV-2 infection. Study-wide context: Investigators sequenced bulk RNA drawn from unsorted whole blood, and chains remained unpaired.

Individual cDNA molecules were tagged with unique molecular identifiers. TCRdb processed the 5' RACE reads anew with MiXCR; each CDR3 protein has one entry. There are roughly 120,000 distinct CDR3 sequences in the sample; about 16% occur only once, and about a fifth lies in the top ten. Study-level points and caveats: Matching results from VDJdb favored anti-spike CD8 responses, leaving private and CD4 specificities undetected.

This CDR3 comprises 13 residues. V was pared by 5 bases and J by 6 bases, with 6 bases of the junction left unmatched. Germline CDR1 reads SEHNR; CDR2 reads FQNEAQ (reference sequence). The V gene is TRBV7-9, the J gene TRBJ1-1; 7 bases are shared with TRBD1. The source is an adult who was a healthcare worker with PCR-confirmed SARS-CoV-2 infection or an uninfected control (not recorded which). Source material: whole blood. The CDR3: CASSTTGSSEAFF. The CDR3 nucleotides read TGTGCCAGCAGCACGACAGGGTCGTCTGAAGCTTTCTTT.